This entry features one T cell receptor beta chain sequence. These data are taken from a study of blood T cell repertoires in COVID-19. Background on the study: Whether acute or convalescent, the COVID-19 samples came from the United States, Italy and Spain. Sample material is recorded as cDNA or gDNA derived from T cells, B-cell-depleted T cells, or PBMCs.

Germline V gene data show CDR1 as MNHNS and CDR2 as SASEGT. Trimming pared 2 bases from V and 3 bases from J, leaving 4 bases between. The length of the CDR3 is 12 residues. How the authors handled the data: How many nucleated cells were present was estimated from reference gene primer amplification. The protocol was immunoSEQ multiplex PCR, while the TCRdb copy is restricted to in-frame clones and leaves out a portion. V and J calls and clone size follow that table, whereas D and trimming were derived from the DNA. The top ten clones hold 15% to 20% of a sample with 150,000 to 200,000 clones, about 92% of them seen once.

Sequenced input: peripheral blood. This sequence was found in a man aged 55 to 70 with active or convalescent COVID-19. The chain uses TRBV6-1 and TRBJ1-2; no clear D. The CDR3 DNA is TGTGCCAGCAGTGAAACAGACTATGGCTACACCTTC. The encoded protein is CASSETDYGYTF.